The clone carrying this TCR beta chain was seen only a few times. Its cognate antigen is unknown. Unique molecular identifiers were built into the TCR beta cDNA libraries. Input amounts of roughly 0.85 to 11 million T cells were used. These gave 500,000 or so cDNA molecules, so each molecule approximated one T cell. From the PCR reads, TCRdb called clonotypes with MiXCR, one entry per CDR3 protein. The sample includes approximately 690,000 distinct CDR3 sequences, 59% of them seen just once. The data were obtained in a study of post-analysis software for immune sequencing data. Study at large: In terms of disease course, relapsing-remitting, secondary progressive and progressive-relapsing multiple sclerosis were included. General study findings and limits: TRBV5-6, TRBV5-1 and TRBV20-1 were among several TRBV segments more frequent in patients than controls. In multiple sclerosis, normalized Chao1 diversity was significantly below that of controls.

Germline trimming cut 4 bases from V and 2 bases from J; bases unmatched to any gene: 12. Germline loops: CDR1 SGHRS, CDR2 YFSETQ. The CDR3 has 17 residues. The chain links TRBV5-1 to TRBJ2-3, with 8 bases that match TRBD2. This TCR was sampled from a girl aged 2-10 years with multiple sclerosis. The sample comprised blood. The chain's CDR3 is CASSLGTTSGNTDTQYF. In DNA form, the CDR3 reads TGCGCCAGCAGCCTGGGGACTACTAGCGGAAACACAGATACGCAGTATTTT.